What follows describes a single TCR beta chain. Clones were read by immunoSEQ multiplex PCR, and TCRdb kept only the in-frame ones, dropping some. The sample shows fewer than 65,000 clones, about 83% of them seen only once. The source of the sample is a study of radiotherapy plus CTLA-4 blockade in lung cancer. Germline V CDR1 and CDR2: SGHNT, YYREEE (reference sequence). The CDR3 spans 15 residues. The ends lost 4 bases at V and 4 bases at J; junction bases unmatched: 8. The chain employs TRBV5-4 and TRBJ2-1, with 7 bases lining up with TRBD1. The sample consisted of peripheral blood, taken from a patient treated with radiotherapy plus ipilimumab. The sequence was collected from a human donor with non-small cell lung cancer whose response to radiotherapy plus ipilimumab could not be evaluated. Here the CDR3 reads CASSPGQENYNEQFF. In DNA form, the CDR3 reads TGTGCCAGCAGCCCTGGACAGGAAAATTACAATGAGCAGTTCTTC.